These 20 T cell receptor beta chains came from one sample sequenced in a study of T cells in Graves' hyperthyroidism and ophthalmopathy. The source material, RNA transcripts, was used to amplify TCR beta CDR3 regions. HTBI primers drove first-round RT-PCR of the TCR CDR3. MiXCR, run by TCRdb on the multiplex PCR reads, gives a single entry per CDR3 protein. The sample shows about half a million distinct CDR3 sequences, around a fifth of them seen only once. What was sequenced was blood. The receptor source for this set is a woman between 65 and 79 years old with Graves' ophthalmopathy.

The sample holds many counts of this clonotype. The J gene is TRBJ2-2, the V gene TRBV28; 7 bases are shared with TRBD1. The CDR3 loop spans 16 amino acids. Germline CDR1 MDHEN, CDR2 SYDVKM. J gave up 0 bases and V 4 bases, and 5 bases lay outside the gene matches. The CDR3 DNA reads TGTGCCAGCAGTTCGAACGACAGGGCGAACACCGGGGAGCTGTTTTTT. Protein: CASSSNDRANTGELFF.

The chain carries TRBV5-6 and TRBJ1-2; D is uncertain. This CDR3 is built from 13 residues. Germline values: CDR1 SGHDT, CDR2 YYEEEE. Trimming stripped 1 base from V and 1 base from J, with 5 bases between. CDR3 in amino acids: CASSLNSNYGYTF. The CDR3 nucleotides read TGTGCCAGCAGCTTGAACAGTAACTATGGCTACACCTTC.

This clonotype was picked up a small number of times. The chain links TRBV30 to TRBJ1-2, with D possibly TRBD1 on 6 matching bases. Germline V lookup: CDR1 GTSNPN, CDR2 SVGIG (reference sequence). V lost 5 bases, J lost 7 bases, and 20 bases lay in between. The CDR3 has 14 residues. CDR3 DNA: TGTGCCTGGTCCGAATTGGGGAGGGACACTGGCTACACCTTC. This sequence encodes CAWSELGRDTGYTF.

The table lists this clonotype with a few counts. The genes are TRBV6-2 or TRBV6-3 and TRBJ2-7, with D perhaps being TRBD1 or TRBD2 (5 bases each). The V gene's germline CDR1 is MNHEY and CDR2 SVGEGT. V lost 7 bases to trimming and J lost 0 bases, with 10 bases between them. CDR3 length: 13 amino acids. The CDR3 loop is CASTNGASYEQYF. The CDR3 DNA reads as TGTGCCAGCACCAACGGGGCCTCCTACGAGCAGTACTTC.

Comment on this clonotype: The junction departs from germline at one end; a sequencing error may be responsible. This chain uses TRBV29-1 with TRBJ2-7; 9 bases fit TRBD1. The CDR3 loop spans 13 amino acids. Looked up from germline, CDR1 is SQVTM and CDR2 is ANQGSEA. The CDR3 spells CSVGQGQGYGQYF. CDR3 nucleotides: TGCAGCGTTGGACAGGGACAGGGCTACGGGCAGTACTTC.

This clonotype appeared a few times. The chain recombines TRBV2 with TRBJ1-5; perhaps TRBD1 as D (5 bases). There are 13 residues in the CDR3. Germline assignment: CDR1 SNHLY and CDR2 FYNNEI. Trimming shortened V by 6 bases and J by 3 bases, and 9 bases separated the two germline ends. The CDR3 loop reads CASRMGLNQPQHF. CDR3 sequence (DNA): TGTGCCAGCAGAATGGGGCTCAATCAGCCCCAGCATTTT.

This rearrangement joins TRBV4-2 to TRBJ2-7; TRBD2 agrees at 11 bases. The CDR3 is 16 residues long. Germline CDR1 LGHNA, CDR2 YNFKEQ. V dropped 0 bases and J dropped 3; count of bases not matched to a gene: 4. CDR3 DNA: TGTGCCAGCAGCCAAGATCCCACTAGCGGGAGCTACGAGCAGTACTTC. Encoded protein: CASSQDPTSGSYEQYF.

The table lists this clonotype with a count of one. A clone one base away is much larger, so this may be a read error. This chain joins TRBV2 and TRBJ2-4, with TRBD2 matching over 8 bases. The CDR3 loop spans 20 amino acids. The V gene end was trimmed by 0 bases and the J gene end by 0 bases; junction bases not matched to a gene: 13. CDR1 is SNHLY and CDR2 is FYNNEI in the germline V gene. CDR3 in DNA: TGTGCCAGCAGTGAAGCGTCGGGACCAGCGGGAGCTTTAGCCAAAAACATTCAGTACTTC. Amino acid sequence: CASSEASGPAGALAKNIQYF. The full variable domain, in which reference TRBV2 and TRBJ2-4 provide the parts outside the CDR3, is EPEVTQTPSHQVTQMGQEVILRCVPISNHLYFYWYRQILGQKVEFLVSFYNNEISEKSEIFDDQFSVERPDGSNFTLKIRSTKLEDSAMYFCASSEASGPAGALAKNIQYFGAGTRLSVL.

This clonotype was counted between two and nine times. The V call is TRBV15, the J call TRBJ2-3; no clear D gene. CDR1 is LNHNV and CDR2 is YYDKDF in the germline V gene (reference sequence). V was cut by 1 base and J by 0 bases, with 11 bases left in between. The CDR3 has 16 residues. CDR3 region: CATSRGGRTSTDTQYF. The DNA of the CDR3 is TGTGCCACCAGCAGAGGTGGCAGAACTAGCACAGATACGCAGTATTTT.

This chain links TRBV19 with TRBJ2-1; D could derive from TRBD1 or TRBD2 (5 bases each). Germline values: CDR1 LNHDA, CDR2 SQIVND (reference sequence). CDR3 size: 15 residues. V shed 3 bases and J shed 10 bases, with 19 bases lying between them. CDR3 sequence (DNA): TGTGCCAGTAGTATTATTGGGGGAGCCCCCATGGAGCAGTTCTTC. It specifies CASSIIGGAPMEQFF.

On this clonotype itself: It may be a read error: a sequence one base away is much more abundant. The chain recombines TRBV27 with TRBJ2-7; D remains unclear. The CDR3 has 15 amino acids. CDR1 and CDR2 (germline): MNHEY, SMNVEV (reference sequence). Written as DNA, the CDR3 is TGTGCCAGCAGTTTCGGGTTTCTAGGTAACTACAAGCAGTACTTC. Encoded protein: CASSFGFLGNYKQYF.

This clonotype was recorded many times. J is TRBJ2-1 and V is TRBV3-1, with D possibly called TRBD1 or TRBD2 (5 bases each). The germline CDR1 and CDR2 sequences are LGHDT and YNNKEL (reference sequence). V was trimmed by 3 bases and J by 7 bases, leaving 13 bases between them. This CDR3 region has 14 residues. The CDR3 protein is CASSQPGRKNEQFF. The CDR3 DNA sequence: TGTGCCAGCAGCCAGCCGGGACGAAAAAATGAGCAGTTCTTC.

This chain joins TRBV6-1 and TRBJ2-7; 12 nucleotides line up with TRBD2. J gave up 3 bases and V 6 bases, and 9 bases lay outside the gene matches. The CDR3 totals 16 residues. The germline V gene encodes CDR1 MNHNS and CDR2 SASEGT. CDR3 sequence: CASRGGLAGSFYEQYF. The CDR3 nucleotides read TGTGCCAGCAGGGGAGGACTAGCGGGAAGCTTCTACGAGCAGTACTTC.

The table lists this clonotype with a few counts. The chain has TRBV7-2 and TRBJ1-1, with a tentative D call TRBD1 (5 bases). The V and J ends lost 5 bases and 14 bases respectively, with 15 bases between them. This CDR3 comprises 11 residues. CDR1 is SGHTA, CDR2 FQGNSA, per germline. DNA of the CDR3: TGTGCCAGCAGCACAGGTCCTATTCCCTTCTTT. As protein: CASSTGPIPFF.

The rearrangement uses TRBV24-1 and TRBJ1-5, with a possible D match to TRBD1 (6 bases). The CDR3 has 13 amino acids. With 2 bases removed from V and 8 bases from J, the gap between germline ends came to 9 bases. The germline V gene encodes CDR1 KGHDR and CDR2 SFDVKD. DNA of the CDR3: TGTGCCACCAGTGATTCGAAGGGGGAGCCCCAGCATTTT. It is translated as CATSDSKGEPQHF.

The chain combines TRBV4-1 with TRBJ2-2, with TRBD1 identical over 7 bases. Trimming removed 4 bases from V and 6 bases from J; junction bases left unmatched: 8. The CDR3 sequence is 15 residues long. Germline loops: CDR1 MGHRA, CDR2 YSYEKL. The CDR3 region has the DNA TGCGCCAGCAGCCCCCGAGGGGGCAGGCCCGGGGAGCTGTTTTTT. Translated: CASSPRGGRPGELFF.

The J gene is TRBJ2-7, the V gene TRBV2; D might be TRBD1 (6 bases). The V end was cut by 4 bases, the J end by 5 bases, with 15 bases between. The CDR3 has 14 residues. CDR1 and CDR2 (germline): SNHLY, FYNNEI. The CDR3 DNA reads as TGTGCCAGCAGTGCCCTCGGCAGGGGCCACGAGCAGTACTTC. Its protein product is CASSALGRGHEQYF.

This clonotype was seen many times. The genes are TRBV2 and TRBJ1-2; TRBD1 matches at 9 bases. The germline V gene encodes CDR1 SNHLY and CDR2 FYNNEI. The CDR3 length is 14 residues. After removal of 7 bases from V and 6 bases from J, the junction contained 9 bases not matched to a gene. The CDR3 DNA follows: TGTGCCAGCAAGTTACAGGGGGCGCGGCATGGCTACACCTTC. Amino acids: CASKLQGARHGYTF.

J is TRBJ1-5 and V is TRBV28; no reliable D call. The germline gives CDR1 MDHEN, CDR2 SYDVKM. V was pared by 5 bases and J by 2 bases, with 1 base between. This CDR3 has 11 residues. The CDR3 region is CASSRNQPQHF. DNA for the CDR3: TGTGCCAGCAGTCGCAATCAGCCCCAGCATTTT.

This clonotype was detected many times. The V gene is TRBV27, the J gene TRBJ1-6; D unresolved. The germline V and J ends were trimmed by 4 bases and 12 bases, with 16 bases remaining between them. This CDR3 is 14 amino acids long. CDR1 MNHEY and CDR2 SMNVEV come from the germline V gene (reference sequence). CDR3 region: CASSSRDTRRPLHF. The CDR3 nucleotides read TGTGCCAGCAGTTCTCGAGACACTCGGAGACCCCTCCACTTT.